Each of the 16 T cell receptor beta chains below was sequenced from the same sample in a study of T cells in women clearing cervical HPV infection (dated by TCRdb to the late 2010s). The library came from the immunoSEQ multiplex PCR assay. TCRdb mirrors the immuneACCESS table, restricted to in-frame sequences. Some clones are absent from its copies; in checked studies, under half trace to an unresolved V gene, and the reason for the others is unknown. In this sample's table one finds 45,000 to 50,000 clones. Roughly a third of the sample goes to the ten largest clones. Sequencing was done on a sample of blood buffy coat. Every receptor here comes from a woman aged 18-70 years with a cervical HPV16 infection that either progressed to CIN3+ or cleared (not recorded which).

As concerns this clone: The junction departs from the called germline gene at one end, perhaps through a read error. The sequence runs out 3 residues before the end of the CDR3; the remainder is reconstructed from the germline J gene. The chain carries TRBV6-1 and TRBJ2-3; D possibly corresponds to TRBD2 (7 bases). CDR1 and CDR2 from the germline V gene are MNHNS and SASEGT. The CDR3 has 15 residues. CDR3 loop: CASCEGGEGPDTQYF. CDR3 DNA (partial): TGTGCCAGCTGTGAGGGGGGGGAAGGACCAGATACG.

Details on this clone: From the germline J gene comes the end of the CDR3, since the read stops 3 residues before it. The chain recombines TRBV19 with TRBJ1-6, with TRBD1 matching over 9 bases. CDR3 length: 17 amino acids. Germline V gene sequence: CDR1 LNHDA, CDR2 SQIVND (reference sequence). V was pared by 6 bases and J by 2 bases, with 8 bases of the junction left unmatched. CDR3 bases read: TGTGCCAGTAGGATGTGGACAGGGGTTACCTATAATTCACCC. It is translated as CASRMWTGVTYNSP. The full CDR3 protein reads CASRMWTGVTYNSPLHF.

A word on this clone: The sequence runs out 3 residues before the end of the CDR3; the remainder is reconstructed from the germline J gene. The genes are TRBV18 and TRBJ2-5, with D perhaps TRBD2 (6 bases). Trimming removed 4 bases at V and 5 bases at J, with 14 bases between. The germline V gene has CDR1 KGHSH and CDR2 LQKENI. The CDR3 contains 14 residues. CDR3 DNA, as far as it was read: TGTGCCAGCTCACTCCGGGGGACGGGTGAGACC. Protein product: CASSLRGTGET. The whole CDR3 region reads CASSLRGTGETQYF.

Worth noting for this clone: The CDR3 end falls 3 residues outside the read, so it is completed with the germline J gene. The chain uses TRBV5-1 and TRBJ2-2; D ambiguous. CDR3 length: 15 residues. V was pared by 1 base and J by 0 bases, with 7 bases between. Germline assignment: CDR1 SGHRS and CDR2 YFSETQ. The CDR3 sequence: CASSLSAANTGELFF. The covered CDR3 bases are TGCGCCAGCAGCTTGAGTGCGGCGAACACCGGGGAG.

Turning to this clone: The read gets to within 3 residues of the CDR3 end, and the germline J gene fills in the rest. V gene TRBV18 combines with J gene TRBJ2-7; 8 bases match TRBD1. This CDR3 is built from 12 residues. After removal of 6 bases from V and 6 bases from J, the junction contained 4 bases not matched to a gene. Germline V gene data show CDR1 as KGHSH and CDR2 as LQKENI. CDR3 bases read: TGTGCCAGCTCGCCCACAGGGGGCGAG. Amino acids: CASSPTGGE. The whole CDR3 protein reads CASSPTGGEQYF. Supplemented by reference TRBV18 and TRBJ2-7, the full variable domain reads NAGVMQNPRHLVRRRGQEARLRCSPMKGHSHVYWYRQLPEEGLKFMVYLQKENIIDESGMPKERFSAEFPKEGPSILRIQQVVRGDSAAYFCASSPTGGEQYFGPGTRLTVT.

A note on this clone: The read stops 3 residues short of the end of the CDR3; the missing end is completed from the germline J gene. The chain has TRBV30 and TRBJ2-2, with TRBD2 identical over 10 bases. This CDR3 region has 15 residues. V trimming: 3 bases; J trimming: 2 bases; junction bases outside the gene matches: 3. Germline V gives CDR1 GTSNPN, CDR2 SVGIG (reference sequence). The CDR3 here is CAWSILAGNTGELFF. The covered CDR3 bases are TGTGCCTGGAGCATACTAGCGGGAAACACCGGGGAG. The variable domain in full, completed from reference TRBV30 and TRBJ2-2, reads SQTIHQWPATLVQPVGSPLSLECTVEGTSNPNLYWYRQAAGRGLQLLFYSVGIGQISSEVPQNLSASRPQDRQFILSSKKLLLSDSGFYLCAWSILAGNTGELFFGEGSRLTVL.

Worth noting for this clone: Read data end 3 residues before the CDR3 end; the end is taken from the germline J gene. The chain uses TRBV4-2 and TRBJ2-3; perhaps TRBD1 as D (6 bases). Trimming shortened V by 0 bases and J by 5 bases, and 15 bases separated the two germline ends. This CDR3 has 16 amino acids. Germline-derived CDR1 and CDR2 are LGHNA and YNFKEQ. The CDR3 DNA, read in part, is TGTGCCAGCAGCCAAGATAAAGCAGGGGCGTTAGATACG. This gives the protein CASSQDKAGALDT. The full CDR3 reads CASSQDKAGALDTQYF.

About this clone: The read halts 3 residues ahead of the CDR3 end, with the missing end drawn from the germline J gene. The chain carries TRBV20-1 and TRBJ2-7; 8 bases are a match to TRBD2. V was clipped by 5 bases and J by 3 bases; unmatched bases: 12. The CDR3 has 15 residues. Germline values: CDR1 DFQATT, CDR2 SNEGSKA (reference sequence). The CDR3 sequence: CSAPKKAGAVYEQYF. CDR3 DNA, as far as it was read: TGCAGTGCTCCAAAAAAAGCGGGAGCGGTCTACGAG.

To note about this clone: The read ends 3 residues before the CDR3 terminus; that terminus is restored from the germline J gene. V gene TRBV5-4 combines with J gene TRBJ2-7; the match to TRBD2 covers 8 bases. Losses at the gene ends were 3 bases for V and 2 bases for J; bases not matched to a gene: 10. This CDR3 has 16 residues. CDR1 is SGHNT, CDR2 YYREEE, per germline (reference sequence). The CDR3 sequence: CASSSGGAGVPYEQYF. CDR3 DNA (partial): TGTGCCAGCAGCTCCGGGGGAGCGGGAGTTCCCTACGAG.

Of note for this clone: The CDR3 end lies 3 residues beyond the end of the read and is filled in from the germline J gene. V and J are TRBV19 and TRBJ2-7; 8 nucleotides match TRBD1. Germline V CDR1 and CDR2: LNHDA, SQIVND (reference sequence). CDR3 size: 15 residues. V lost 3 bases and J lost 4; bases outside the gene matches: 8. The CDR3 sequence: CASSMGDRGLYEQYF. The part of the CDR3 DNA that was read is TGTGCCAGTAGTATGGGTGACAGGGGTTTATACGAG.

Concerning this clone itself: Read sequence stops 3 residues before the CDR3 end, and the germline J gene provides the missing end. The rearrangement uses TRBV2 and TRBJ1-4; D gene unclear. The V and J ends lost 1 base and 5 bases respectively, with 11 bases between them. Germline V gene data show CDR1 as SNHLY and CDR2 as FYNNEI. The CDR3 spans 15 residues. The CDR3 region is CASSEDRISNEKLFF. Partial CDR3 DNA: TGTGCCAGCAGTGAAGACAGAATCTCGAATGAAAAA.

Worth noting for this clone: The read terminates 3 residues before the CDR3 end, so the remaining end is supplied by the germline J gene. The rearrangement uses TRBV6-1 and TRBJ1-1, with 9 bases aligning to TRBD1. The CDR3 is made up of 15 amino acids. V was clipped by 0 bases and J by 5 bases; unmatched bases: 4. Germline V gives CDR1 MNHNS, CDR2 SASEGT. The DNA read from the CDR3 is TGTGCCAGCAGTGAAGCCGGGACAGGGTTTACTGAA. This codes for CASSEAGTGFTE. The full CDR3 protein is CASSEAGTGFTEAFF.

Here the CDR3 reads CSAIAPTPTAYNEQFF. The covered CDR3 bases are TGCAGTGCCATCGCCCCTACCCCAACTGCCTACAATGAG. V usage is TRBV20-1 and J usage is TRBJ2-1; D call uncertain. Coverage ceases 3 residues before the CDR3 finishes, and the germline J gene fills in the end. Germline values: CDR1 DFQATT, CDR2 SNEGSKA (reference sequence). The germline V and J ends were trimmed by 6 bases and 2 bases, with 20 bases remaining between them. This CDR3 comprises 16 residues.

About this clone: The read ends 3 residues before the CDR3 terminus; that terminus is restored from the germline J gene. The chain employs TRBV20-1 and TRBJ2-1; D perhaps matches TRBD2 (5 bases). Germline values: CDR1 DFQATT, CDR2 SNEGSKA (reference sequence). Trimming removed 6 bases at V and 4 bases at J, with 13 bases between. The CDR3 runs 13 residues. CDR3 bases read: TGCAGTGCGCCGGGGATACGTTACAATGAG. Encoded protein: CSAPGIRYNE. In full, the CDR3 reads CSAPGIRYNEQFF.

Notes on this clone: The read falls 3 residues short of the CDR3 end, and the missing part is taken from the germline J gene. The gene calls are TRBV2 and TRBJ2-7; TRBD1 aligns across 9 bases. Germline V CDR1 and CDR2: SNHLY, FYNNEI. J gave up 2 bases and V 6 bases, and 8 bases lay outside the gene matches. This CDR3 spans 15 amino acids. The DNA read from the CDR3 is TGTGCCAGCAGAGAGGGACAGGGTCTCCCCTACGAG. Residues: CASREGQGLPYE. The whole CDR3 protein reads CASREGQGLPYEQYF.

As to this clone: An end of the junction does not agree with germline; a read error may underlie this. The observed sequence ends 3 residues before the CDR3 terminus, with the missing tail filled in from the germline J gene. Other nucleotide sequences in the sample specify the same CDR3. The V call is TRBV7-9, the J call TRBJ1-3; the D gene is possibly TRBD1 (5 bases). CDR3 length: 15 residues. Germline CDR1 SEHNR, CDR2 FQNEAQ (reference sequence). The part of the CDR3 DNA that was read is TGTGCCAGCAGCCTCGCCGGGGGAGCTGGAAACACA. Translation gives CASSLAGGAGNT. The whole CDR3 protein reads CASSLAGGAGNTIYF.